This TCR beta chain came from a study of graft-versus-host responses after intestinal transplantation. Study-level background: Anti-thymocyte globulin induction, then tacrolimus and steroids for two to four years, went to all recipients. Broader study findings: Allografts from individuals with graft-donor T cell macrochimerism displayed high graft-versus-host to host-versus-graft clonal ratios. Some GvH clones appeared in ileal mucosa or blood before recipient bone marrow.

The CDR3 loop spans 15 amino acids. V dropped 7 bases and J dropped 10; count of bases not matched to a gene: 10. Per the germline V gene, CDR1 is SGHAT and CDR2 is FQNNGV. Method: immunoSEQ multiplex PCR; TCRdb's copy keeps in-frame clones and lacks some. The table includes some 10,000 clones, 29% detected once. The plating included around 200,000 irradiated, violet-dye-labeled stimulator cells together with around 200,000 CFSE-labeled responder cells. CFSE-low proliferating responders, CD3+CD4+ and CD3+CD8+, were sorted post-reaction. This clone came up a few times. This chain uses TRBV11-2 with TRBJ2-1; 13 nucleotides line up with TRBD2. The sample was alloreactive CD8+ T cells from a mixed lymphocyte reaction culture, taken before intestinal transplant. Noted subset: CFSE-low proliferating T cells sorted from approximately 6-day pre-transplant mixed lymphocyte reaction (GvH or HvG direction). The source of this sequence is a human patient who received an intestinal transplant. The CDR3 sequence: CASNPGLAGAQEQFF. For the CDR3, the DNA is TGTGCCAGCAACCCCGGACTAGCGGGGGCCCAAGAGCAGTTCTTC.